What follows are 22 T cell receptor beta chains derived from one specimen sequenced in a study of Graves' ophthalmopathy and Graves' hyperthyroidism. RNA transcripts were the source from which TCR beta CDR3 regions were amplified. In the first round, RT-PCR was carried out with HTBI primers, and a multiplex PCR formed the second round. TCRdb re-called the multiplex PCR reads through MiXCR, storing one row per CDR3 protein. The repertoire holds hundreds of thousands of distinct CDR3 sequences, about a fifth seen once, with around 6.5% in the top ten. Sequencing was performed on peripheral blood. These receptors all come from a woman under 30 with stable Graves' hyperthyroidism. Some clones in this sample may be carry-over from other donors' samples.

This clonotype was recorded at least ten times. This rearrangement joins TRBV6-5 to TRBJ1-2; D is undetermined. The CDR3 has 15 residues. Germline V gene data show CDR1 as MNHEY and CDR2 as SVGAGI. With 0 bases removed from V and 5 bases from J, the gap between germline ends came to 13 bases. CDR3 in amino acids: CASSYSRGGSYGYTF. The CDR3 coding sequence is TGTGCCAGCAGTTACTCGCGAGGCGGTTCTTATGGCTACACCTTC.

This clonotype was counted at least ten times. The rearrangement uses TRBV20-1 and TRBJ2-7; 8 bases line up with TRBD2. The V and J ends lost 4 bases and 5 bases, in that order; junction bases with no gene match: 4. CDR3 size: 12 residues. The germline V gene encodes CDR1 DFQATT and CDR2 SNEGSKA (reference sequence). CDR3: CSATLAGNEQYF. DNA of the CDR3: TGCAGTGCTACGTTAGCGGGGAACGAGCAGTACTTC.

This clonotype appeared many times. The chain joins TRBV29-1 to TRBJ1-6; maybe TRBD1 (5 bases). The CDR3 sequence is 14 residues long. Trimming left V 8 bases short and J 6 bases short, with 17 bases between. The germline CDR1 and CDR2 sequences are SQVTM and ANQGSEA. The CDR3 region has the DNA TGCAGCACCCGGGGCGGGGGACCTAATTCACCCCTCCACTTT. Amino acid sequence: CSTRGGGPNSPLHF. Full variable domain (rest looked up from reference TRBV29-1 and TRBJ1-6): SAVISQKPSRDICQRGTSLTIQCQVDSQVTMMFWYRQQPGQSLTLIATANQGSEATYESGFVIDKFPISRPNLTFSTLTVSNMSPEDSSIYLCSTRGGGPNSPLHFGNGTRLTVT.

This clonotype has only a few counts. The V gene is TRBV2, the J gene TRBJ1-2; D is unresolved. Germline CDR1 is SNHLY and CDR2 is FYNNEI. The ends were cut back, 2 bases at V and 0 bases at J, with 7 bases in the middle. The CDR3 covers 14 residues. Here the CDR3 reads CASSETATNYGYTF. CDR3 nucleotides: TGTGCCAGCAGTGAAACAGCAACTAACTATGGCTACACCTTC.

The chain uses TRBV28 and TRBJ2-7, with TRBD1 matching over 10 bases. The CDR3 contains 14 residues. V was pared by 6 bases and J by 4 bases, with 6 bases of the junction left unmatched. Germline lookup yields CDR1 MDHEN and CDR2 SYDVKM. CDR3 nucleotides: TGTGCCAGCAGAGGACAGGGGGGAATATACGAGCAGTACTTC. Translating it yields CASRGQGGIYEQYF.

CDR3 DNA: TGTGCCAGCAGTTACCGTTTTGGATATAATTCACCCCTCCACTTT. This translates into CASSYRFGYNSPLHF. This chain joins TRBV6-4 and TRBJ1-6; D is ambiguous. Trimming removed 5 bases at V and 4 bases at J, with 12 bases between. The CDR3 extends over 15 amino acids. Germline assignment: CDR1 MRHNA and CDR2 SNTAGT.

This clonotype was picked up many times. The gene calls are TRBV4-1 and TRBJ1-1, with TRBD1 identical over 9 bases. Germline CDR1 MGHRA, CDR2 YSYEKL. CDR3 length equals 17 residues. As DNA, the CDR3 is TGCGCATCTCGGGCGGGGCCGGGACAGGGCATGAACACTGAAGCTTTCTTT. It specifies CASRAGPGQGMNTEAFF.

With regard to this clonotype: The conserved phenylalanine or tryptophan is not found at the CDR3 terminus, so this likely reflects a read error. The DNA is left out, because the CDR3 cannot be placed on it with certainty; the CDR3 is given as TCRdb lists it. The chain has TRBV5-1 and TRBJ2-2; the table's D gene call, TRBD1, was not cross checked with the DNA. The CDR3 is 16 residues long, counting both termini. The germline CDR1 and CDR2 sequences are SGHRS and YFSETQ. CDR3 protein: CASSLPRDRGAGELLV.

This clonotype was picked up a small number of times. The V gene is TRBV5-1, the J gene TRBJ2-7, with D possibly matching TRBD2 (5 bases). CDR1 SGHRS and CDR2 YFSETQ come from the germline V gene. Trimming took off 4 bases at V and 0 bases at J, with 8 bases between the two ends. This CDR3 has 13 amino acids. The CDR3, as DNA: TGCGCCAGCAGCCTTGACTACTCCTACGAGCAGTACTTC. It codes for CASSLDYSYEQYF.

In its sample, this clonotype was seen many times. The V and J genes are TRBV29-1 and TRBJ1-1; maybe TRBD1 (5 bases). The germline V and J ends were trimmed by 4 bases and 5 bases, with 11 bases remaining between them. This CDR3 is 12 amino acids long. Germline V gene data show CDR1 as SQVTM and CDR2 as ANQGSEA. As DNA, the CDR3 is TGCAGCGTTGGGGGGGGAGGGACTGAAGCTTTCTTT. Protein: CSVGGGGTEAFF.

The chain links TRBV4-1 to TRBJ1-2, with D perhaps matching TRBD1 (6 bases). The V end was cut by 3 bases, the J end by 8 bases, with 19 bases between. Per the germline V gene, CDR1 is MGHRA and CDR2 is YSYEKL. The CDR3 runs to 15 residues. CDR3 DNA sequence: TGCGCCAGCAGCCAGGCCGCAGGGGTATTTCGGGGCTACACCTTC. Translated, it gives CASSQAAGVFRGYTF.

This clonotype was counted at least ten times. The gene calls are TRBV13 and TRBJ2-7; D assignment may be TRBD1 or TRBD2 (5 bases each). CDR3 size: 17 residues. Germline V gene lookup returns CDR1 PRHDT and CDR2 FYEKMQ (reference sequence). V dropped 6 bases and J dropped 2 bases, with 23 bases sitting between them. The CDR3: CASRPGDGLIRPYEQYF. In nucleotides, the CDR3 is TGTGCCAGCAGACCCGGGGACGGGCTCATACGACCCTACGAGCAGTACTTC.

This clonotype came up many times. This rearrangement joins TRBV27 to TRBJ1-1; weak D call: TRBD1 (6 bases). The CDR3 has 15 amino acids. Trimming shortened V by 6 bases and J by 6 bases, and 20 bases separated the two germline ends. CDR1 MNHEY and CDR2 SMNVEV come from the germline V gene (reference sequence). Here the CDR3 reads CASSTPRTGRPEAFF. The CDR3 DNA follows: TGTGCCAGCAGCACGCCTCGTACAGGGAGGCCTGAAGCTTTCTTT.

A word on this clonotype: A much larger clone sits a single nucleotide away, making a read error possible. CDR3 region: CATTRLRPEAFF. The DNA of the CDR3 is TGTGCCACCACAAGGCTAAGACCTGAAGCTTTCTTT. The J gene is TRBJ1-1, the V gene TRBV6-2 or TRBV6-3; no definite D call. There are 12 residues in the CDR3. Looked up from germline, CDR1 is MNHEY and CDR2 is SVGEGT. V lost 10 bases and J lost 6, with 15 bases in between.

V gene TRBV2 combines with J gene TRBJ1-2; D is possibly TRBD1 (6 bases). Per the germline V gene, CDR1 is SNHLY and CDR2 is FYNNEI. With 6 bases removed from V and 2 bases from J, the gap between germline ends came to 16 bases. The CDR3 has 15 residues. In DNA form, the CDR3 reads TGTGCCAGCAGATCGGTGCGGGGGGCCAACTATGGCTACACCTTC. Its translation is CASRSVRGANYGYTF.

This clonotype was counted between two and nine times. The V and J genes are TRBV9 and TRBJ2-5; TRBD2 might be the D (6 bases). This CDR3 spans 15 amino acids. Trimming cost V 0 bases and J 4 bases, with 13 bases left between them. Germline loops: CDR1 SGDLS, CDR2 YYNGEE. For the CDR3, the DNA is TGTGCCAGCAGCGTAGCGGGGGACCTCCGAGAGACCCAGTACTTC. Its translation is CASSVAGDLRETQYF.

The chain combines TRBV12-3 or TRBV12-4 with TRBJ1-2, with 11 bases identical to TRBD1. CDR3 length: 15 amino acids. The junction had 6 bases not matched to a gene; V was cut back by 6 bases and J by 3 bases. CDR3 loop: CASRSPGQGDYGYTF. CDR3 bases: TGTGCCAGCAGAAGCCCGGGACAGGGGGACTATGGCTACACCTTC.

This chain connects TRBV28 to TRBJ2-7; 10 bases match TRBD1. Germline CDR1 MDHEN, CDR2 SYDVKM. The CDR3 runs to 17 residues. V gave up 5 bases and J gave up 1 base; unmatched junction bases: 11. The CDR3: CASSPIGQGVGSYEQYF. CDR3 DNA: TGTGCCAGCAGTCCGATTGGACAGGGGGTCGGTTCCTACGAGCAGTACTTC.

In its sample, this clonotype was seen once. This chain joins TRBV4-2 and TRBJ2-2; 7 nucleotides line up with TRBD1. The germline V gene has CDR1 LGHNA and CDR2 YNFKEQ. The ends lost 4 bases at V and 6 bases at J; junction bases unmatched: 5. The CDR3 runs to 14 residues. CDR3 nucleotides: TGTGCCAGCAGCCGGGGACAGTCGTCCGGGGAGCTGTTTTTT. Residues: CASSRGQSSGELFF.

This clonotype was observed at least ten times. V gene TRBV19 combines with J gene TRBJ1-2, with 7 bases matching TRBD1. Looked up from germline, CDR1 is LNHDA and CDR2 is SQIVND (reference sequence). V was pared by 7 bases and J by 6 bases, with 5 bases of the junction left unmatched. The CDR3 has 12 residues. CDR3 residues: CASKEGANGYTF. CDR3 in DNA: TGTGCCAGTAAGGAGGGGGCGAATGGCTACACCTTC.

This sequence joins TRBV4-1 and TRBJ2-5; TRBD2 matches 8 bases. CDR1 MGHRA and CDR2 YSYEKL come from the germline V gene. The CDR3 covers 16 residues. Trimming removed 2 bases from V and 4 bases from J; junction bases left unmatched: 9. The chain's CDR3 is CASSQYLGGVGETQYF. As DNA, the CDR3 is TGCGCCAGCAGCCAATACCTCGGGGGGGTTGGAGAGACCCAGTACTTC.

A few counts support this clonotype. A read error may account for a junction end that differs from germline. This chain joins TRBV5-4 and TRBJ2-4; TRBD1 is a possible D gene (5 bases). This CDR3 region has 16 residues. Germline V gives CDR1 SGHNT, CDR2 YYREEE (reference sequence). This CDR3 is CASSVGQGLAKNIKYF. CDR3 sequence (DNA): TGTGCCAGCAGCGTCGGACAAGGGTTAGCCAAAAACATTAAGTACTTC.